This T cell receptor (beta chain) was documented in a study of OX40 agonist ivuxolimab in advanced cancers. About the study: Of the participants, under 50% had some prior anti-PD-1, anti-PD-L1 or anti-CTLA-4 therapy, which was allowed. Study findings and constraints: Low normalized T-cell clonal expansion was also seen in some nonresponders. The antigen specificity of the peripheral T cells (those that were expanded) was not determined.

Method: immunoSEQ multiplex PCR; TCRdb's copy keeps in-frame clones and lacks some. The repertoire has about 83,000 clones, less than 90% of them found once; the top ten carry 0.66%. There are a few counts of this clone. Its antigen is currently unknown. Trimming took off 8 bases at V and 0 bases at J, with 10 bases between the two ends. The CDR3 is 13 amino acids. Germline lookup yields CDR1 ENHRY and CDR2 SYGVKD. The sample was CD4+ or CD8+ T cells sorted from blood, taken in a trial of the OX40 agonist ivuxolimab. The TCR comes from an adult with an advanced solid tumor such as melanoma, head and neck, liver or kidney cancer. The chain links TRBV10-3 to TRBJ2-5; a weak D match, TRBD2 (6 bases). The CDR3 is CAIRESDQETQYF. In DNA form, the CDR3 reads TGTGCCATCCGGGAGAGCGACCAAGAGACCCAGTACTTC.